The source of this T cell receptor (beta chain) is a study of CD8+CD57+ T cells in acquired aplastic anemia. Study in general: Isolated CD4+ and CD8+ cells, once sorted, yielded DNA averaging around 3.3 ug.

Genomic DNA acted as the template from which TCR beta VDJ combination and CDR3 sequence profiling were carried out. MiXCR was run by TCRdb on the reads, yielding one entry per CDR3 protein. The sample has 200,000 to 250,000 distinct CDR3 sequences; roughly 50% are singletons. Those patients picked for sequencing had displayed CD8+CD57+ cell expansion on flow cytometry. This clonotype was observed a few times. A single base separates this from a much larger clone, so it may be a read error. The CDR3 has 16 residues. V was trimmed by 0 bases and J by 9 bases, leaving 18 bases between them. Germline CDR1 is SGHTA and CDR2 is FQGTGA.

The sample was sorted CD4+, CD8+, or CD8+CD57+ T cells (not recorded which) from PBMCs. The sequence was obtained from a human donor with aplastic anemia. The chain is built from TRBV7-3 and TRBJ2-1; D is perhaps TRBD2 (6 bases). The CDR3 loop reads CASSLTSGASSSEQFF. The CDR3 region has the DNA TGTGCCAGCAGCTTAACTAGCGGAGCCTCCTCTAGTGAGCAGTTCTTC.